The next 16 T cell receptor beta chains were all read from a single sample in a study of T cells after yellow fever vaccination. TCRdb re-called the 5' RACE reads through MiXCR, storing one row per CDR3 protein. The sample consists of approximately 160,000 distinct CDR3 sequences, 9.3% of them appearing once. This sample comprised CD8+ T cells sorted from PBMCs, obtained 45 days after the yellow fever booster vaccination. The receptors stem from a man aged 18 to 35 who received the YFV17D yellow fever vaccine.

CDR3 coding DNA: TGTGCCAGCAGCCCCATAAGGGATGGCTACACCTTC. It codes for CASSPIRDGYTF. This chain connects TRBV7-9 to TRBJ1-2; D is unresolved. V was trimmed by 5 bases and J by 6 bases, leaving 10 bases between them. The germline CDR1 and CDR2 sequences are SEHNR and FQNEAQ (reference sequence). CDR3 size: 12 residues.

This clonotype occurred a few times. The chain uses TRBV7-8 and TRBJ2-7, with D uncertain. The CDR3 loop spans 14 amino acids. Germline assignment: CDR1 SGHVS and CDR2 FQNEAQ. V was shortened by 5 bases and J by 5 bases, with 16 bases between the two germline ends. CDR3 sequence reads: CASSTSGRRHEQYV. CDR3 bases: TGTGCCAGCAGCACCAGTGGCCGACGGCACGAGCAGTACGTC.

This clonotype was observed at least ten times. The gene calls are TRBV4-3 and TRBJ2-1, with TRBD1 as a possible D gene (6 bases). This CDR3 region has 15 residues. V was pared by 0 bases and J by 2 bases, with 8 bases between. Germline V gene sequence: CDR1 LGHNA, CDR2 YSLEER. The CDR3 region has the DNA TGCGCCAGCAGCCAAGAGCCAGGGGCCTACAATGAGCAGTTCTTC. Translating gives CASSQEPGAYNEQFF.

The V and J genes are TRBV27 and TRBJ1-3; D is undetermined. Trimming removed 2 bases at V and 2 bases at J, with 7 bases between. This CDR3 region has 14 residues. CDR1 MNHEY and CDR2 SMNVEV come from the germline V gene (reference sequence). The CDR3 DNA is TGTGCCAGCAGTTTAAGCAGAACTGGAAACACCATATATTTT. It codes for CASSLSRTGNTIYF.

This clonotype was observed a handful of times. The V and J genes are TRBV4-1 and TRBJ2-7; the D is unclear. The V end was cut by 4 bases, the J end by 2 bases, with 12 bases between. Per germline, CDR1 MGHRA and CDR2 YSYEKL. There are 14 residues in the CDR3. The CDR3 here is CASSRQAGTYEQYF. The CDR3 DNA reads TGCGCCAGCAGCCGACAAGCCGGAACCTACGAGCAGTACTTC.

This clonotype was detected many times. The chain recombines TRBV25-1 with TRBJ2-2, with 9 positions matching TRBD1. The junction had 0 bases not matched to a gene; V was cut back by 4 bases and J by 3 bases. The CDR3 runs to 14 residues. Germline-derived CDR1 and CDR2 are MGHDK and SYGVNS. Written as DNA, the CDR3 is TGTGCCAGCAGTGGGACAGGGGACACCGGGGAGCTGTTTTTT. The encoded protein is CASSGTGDTGELFF. Variable domain in full (rest from reference TRBV25-1 and TRBJ2-2): EADIYQTPRYLVIGTGKKITLECSQTMGHDKMYWYQQDPGMELHLIHYSYGVNSTEKGDLSSESTVSRIRTEHFPLTLESARPSHTSQYLCASSGTGDTGELFFGEGSRLTVL.

The V and J genes are TRBV7-3 and TRBJ2-1; D remains unclear. Germline CDR1 and CDR2: SGHTA and FQGTGA. The CDR3 consists of 16 residues. Trimming removed 1 base from V and 5 bases from J, with 15 bases in between. CDR3 sequence (DNA): TGTGCCAGCAGCTTAAACCCAGCTGGATCCAACAATGAGCAGTTCTTC. Encoded protein: CASSLNPAGSNNEQFF.

The chain couples TRBV4-1 to TRBJ2-1; D is uncertain. CDR3 length: 15 residues. V gave up 2 bases and J gave up 6 bases, with 14 bases separating them. CDR1 MGHRA and CDR2 YSYEKL come from the germline V gene. The CDR3 protein is CASSQPTIRINEQFF. In DNA, the CDR3 is TGCGCCAGCAGCCAACCCACTATACGGATCAATGAGCAGTTCTTC.

The gene calls are TRBV7-9 and TRBJ2-7; possible D gene TRBD1, 6 bases. Deletions cut 2 bases from V and 4 bases from J, with 15 bases between. The V gene's germline CDR1 is SEHNR and CDR2 FQNEAQ (reference sequence). CDR3 length: 15 residues. CDR3 nucleotide sequence: TGTGCCAGCAGCTTAAGAAAGGGGGTTCAGTACGAGCAGTACTTC. Translating gives CASSLRKGVQYEQYF. The whole variable domain, remainder taken from reference TRBV7-9 and TRBJ2-7, is DTGVSQNPRHKITKRGQNVTFRCDPISEHNRLYWYRQTLGQGPEFLTYFQNEAQLEKSRLLSDRFSAERPKGSFSTLEIQRTEQGDSAMYLCASSLRKGVQYEQYFGPGTRLTVT.

CDR3 sequence (DNA): TGTGCCAGCAGTTCGTTCAAGACAGCTAGCACAGATACGCAGTATTTT. Translation gives CASSSFKTASTDTQYF. The chain combines TRBV6-5 with TRBJ2-3; possibly TRBD1 for D (5 bases). Germline CDR1 is MNHEY and CDR2 is SVGAGI. V was trimmed by 4 bases and J by 0 bases, leaving 14 bases between them. CDR3 length: 16 amino acids.

This clonotype has a handful of counts. This chain links TRBV29-1 with TRBJ2-3, with 7 positions matching TRBD1. Germline V gene lookup returns CDR1 SQVTM and CDR2 ANQGSEA. The CDR3 runs to 12 residues. Germline trimming cut 7 bases from V and 5 bases from J; bases unmatched to any gene: 6. The CDR3 protein is CSADRVGDTQYF. The CDR3 bases are TGCAGCGCAGACAGGGTGGGAGATACGCAGTATTTT.

The chain couples TRBV7-9 to TRBJ2-7; 7 positions match TRBD1. Germline CDR1 reads SEHNR; CDR2 reads FQNEAQ (reference sequence). The V gene end was trimmed by 5 bases and the J gene end by 9 bases; junction bases not matched to a gene: 13. CDR3 size: 14 residues. The CDR3, as DNA: TGTGCCAGCAGCCAGGGACAGCCGTTAGGGGGGCAGTACTTC. Residues: CASSQGQPLGGQYF.

This clonotype was counted between two and nine times. The chain couples TRBV6-2 or TRBV6-3 to TRBJ2-6; D is perhaps TRBD2 (6 bases). With 3 bases removed from V and 1 base from J, the gap between germline ends came to 7 bases. Germline V gives CDR1 MNHEY, CDR2 SVGEGT. The CDR3 contains 15 residues. CDR3 bases: TGTGCCAGCAGTTATGGGGGGTCTGGGGCCAACGTCCTGACTTTC. It translates to CASSYGGSGANVLTF.

This clonotype was found a few times. V usage is TRBV12-5 and J usage is TRBJ2-7; unclear D gene. There are 13 residues in the CDR3. Per the germline V gene, CDR1 is LGHNT and CDR2 is FRNRAP. V was cut by 6 bases and J by 1 base, with 10 bases left in between. CDR3: CASGPSGSYEQYF. The CDR3 DNA reads as TGTGCTAGTGGCCCGAGTGGGTCCTACGAGCAGTACTTC.

V gene TRBV5-1 combines with J gene TRBJ1-2, with TRBD1 as a possible D gene (5 bases). Between the trimmed V and J ends, which lost 2 bases and 7 bases, there was a span of 9 bases. Germline lookup yields CDR1 SGHRS and CDR2 YFSETQ. The CDR3 has 12 residues. CDR3 amino acids: CASSFSGSGYTF. The CDR3 bases are TGCGCCAGCAGCTTCTCAGGGAGTGGCTACACCTTC. The full variable domain, completed using reference TRBV5-1 and TRBJ1-2, is KAGVTQTPRYLIKTRGQQVTLSCSPISGHRSVSWYQQTPGQGLQFLFEYFSETQRNKGNFPGRFSGRQFSNSRSEMNVSTLELGDSALYLCASSFSGSGYTFGSGTRLTVV.

The chain combines TRBV6-2 or TRBV6-3 with TRBJ1-1; D is ambiguous. The CDR3 totals 17 residues. Germline CDR1 and CDR2: MNHEY and SVGEGT. The V and J ends lost 2 bases and 5 bases respectively, with 21 bases between them. CDR3 in DNA: TGTGCCAGCAGTTACCCTGAGACGTATGGACTCCGGACTGAAGCTTTCTTT. Amino acids: CASSYPETYGLRTEAFF.